Below, 4 T cell receptor beta chains from the same sample are listed, as sequenced in a study of T cell responses to AZD1222 COVID-19 vaccine. Clones were sequenced by immunoSEQ multiplex PCR, and TCRdb holds only the in-frame ones, with some missing. The sample shows about 120,000 clones, approximately 88% of them seen only once. This sample comprised peripheral blood, obtained 28 days after the second AZD1222 dose. The receptors here all came from an adult who received the AZD1222 COVID-19 vaccine.

The gene calls are TRBV5-1 and TRBJ1-6; D gene uncertain. The germline V and J ends were trimmed by 1 base and 3 bases, with 11 bases remaining between them. CDR1 and CDR2 (germline): SGHRS, YFSETQ. This CDR3 contains 16 residues. DNA for the CDR3: TGCGCCAGCAGCTTGAAGCCACAAGACTATAATTCACCCCTCCACTTT. Translated: CASSLKPQDYNSPLHF.

V usage is TRBV7-2 and J usage is TRBJ2-3; the D call may be TRBD1 or TRBD2 (5 bases each). Germline V gives CDR1 SGHTA, CDR2 FQGNSA. The V and J ends lost 0 bases and 5 bases respectively, with 9 bases between them. This CDR3 spans 14 amino acids. The CDR3 reads CASSLAMGVDTQYF. The CDR3, as DNA: TGTGCCAGCAGCTTAGCAATGGGGGTAGATACGCAGTATTTT.

Note on this clone: A junction boundary mismatches the germline segment, possibly from a read error. The chain links TRBV28 to TRBJ2-1; TRBD1 is a possible D gene (6 bases). Germline V gene data show CDR1 as MDHEN and CDR2 as SYDVKM. This CDR3 is built from 12 residues. DNA of the CDR3: TGTGCCAGCAGCCACGGGGCTACAGGGATGATCTTC. This sequence encodes CASSHGATGMIF.

The rearrangement uses TRBV11-2 and TRBJ2-2; tentatively, D is TRBD1 (6 bases). V lost 5 bases to trimming and J lost 4 bases, with 14 bases between them. The CDR3 has 15 amino acids. Looked up from germline, CDR1 is SGHAT and CDR2 is FQNNGV. The CDR3: CASSPTTGSTGELFF. For the CDR3, the DNA is TGTGCCAGCAGCCCTACGACAGGAAGCACCGGGGAGCTGTTTTTT.